The T cell receptor beta chain under discussion was sequenced for a study of blood T cell repertoires in COVID-19. In the study overall: T cells, B-cell-depleted T cells, or PBMCs provided the cDNA or gDNA that served as material.

The V gene lost 4 bases and the J gene lost 3 bases, with 18 bases spanning the gap. Germline lookup yields CDR1 LGHDT and CDR2 YNNKEL (reference sequence). The CDR3 length is 17 residues. In the authors' workflow: Estimation of nucleated cell counts was performed using reference gene primer amplification. Sequencing was performed with immunoSEQ multiplex PCR; in TCRdb, only in-frame clones are kept and a portion is missing. The V and J calls and clone size come from that table; D and trimming were worked out from the DNA. This table has about 70,000 clones, 81% appearing once. This chain uses TRBV3-1 (or the pseudogene TRBV3-2) with TRBJ2-2; tentatively, D is TRBD1 (6 bases). The sequenced material came from peripheral blood. This clonotype was obtained from a woman in her 70s with acute or convalescent COVID-19. The CDR3 protein is CASSRKFSGADTGELFF. The CDR3 DNA reads as TGTGCCAGCAGCCGCAAATTCTCAGGGGCCGACACCGGGGAGCTGTTTTTT.